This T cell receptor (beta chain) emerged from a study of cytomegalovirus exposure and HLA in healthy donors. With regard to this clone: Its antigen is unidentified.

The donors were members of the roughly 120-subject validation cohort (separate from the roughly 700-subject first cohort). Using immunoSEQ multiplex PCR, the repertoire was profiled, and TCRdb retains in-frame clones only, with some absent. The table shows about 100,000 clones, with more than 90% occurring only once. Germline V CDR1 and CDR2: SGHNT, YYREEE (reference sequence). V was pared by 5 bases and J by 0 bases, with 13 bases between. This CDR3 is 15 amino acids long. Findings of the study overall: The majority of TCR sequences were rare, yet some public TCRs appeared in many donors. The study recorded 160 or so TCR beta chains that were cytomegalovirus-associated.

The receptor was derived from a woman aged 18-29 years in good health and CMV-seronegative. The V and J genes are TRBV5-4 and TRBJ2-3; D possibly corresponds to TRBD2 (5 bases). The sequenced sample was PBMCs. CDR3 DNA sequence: TGTGCCAGCAGAGTAAGAGGGCATAGCACAGATACGCAGTATTTT. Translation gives CASRVRGHSTDTQYF.